The 8 T cell receptor beta chains below all came from one sample that was sequenced in a study of blood T cell repertoires in COVID-19. Measured with immunoSEQ multiplex PCR; TCRdb has only the in-frame clones, and not every one. The top ten hold approximately 12% of the sample, which has about 120,000 clones, under 85% seen once. Sequences were obtained from peripheral blood. These receptors came from a man in his sixties with acute or convalescent COVID-19.

The rearrangement links TRBV29-1 to TRBJ2-7, with 14 bases identical to TRBD2. This CDR3 has 17 residues. J lost 0 bases, V lost 6 bases, and 10 bases had no gene match. CDR1 and CDR2 from the germline V gene are SQVTM and ANQGSEA. The DNA for the CDR3 is TGCAGCGTAGCAGGGACTAGCGGGAGCGTCAGCTCCTACGAGCAGTACTTC. Its protein is CSVAGTSGSVSSYEQYF.

The rearrangement joins TRBV27 to TRBJ2-3; D is ambiguous. Trimming left V 7 bases short and J 2 bases short, with 16 bases between. The germline V gene has CDR1 MNHEY and CDR2 SMNVEV (reference sequence). This CDR3 has 15 amino acids. The CDR3 here is CASKPEPGNTDTQYF. CDR3 DNA: TGTGCCAGCAAGCCCGAGCCGGGTAACACAGATACGCAGTATTTT.

In this sample, this clone turned up a few times. The V gene is TRBV6-5, the J gene TRBJ1-2, with TRBD1 identical over 7 bases. J lost 3 bases, V lost 6 bases, and 4 bases had no gene match. The CDR3 contains 13 residues. Germline V CDR1 and CDR2: MNHEY, SVGAGI. The CDR3 is CASRETGYYGYTF. The CDR3, as DNA: TGTGCCAGCAGGGAGACAGGGTACTATGGCTACACCTTC.

This clone was recorded only once. V gene TRBV7-8 combines with J gene TRBJ2-2; TRBD2 might be the D (7 bases). The CDR3 spans 16 residues. Germline V gives CDR1 SGHVS, CDR2 FQNEAQ. V shed 5 bases and J shed 4 bases, with 17 bases lying between them. CDR3 loop: CASSKGGGAATGELFF. DNA for the CDR3: TGTGCCAGCAGCAAAGGGGGGGGCGCGGCCACCGGGGAGCTGTTTTTT.

This clone was seen a few times. The rearrangement joins TRBV20-1 to TRBJ2-1, with 10 nucleotides matching TRBD2. Germline CDR1 DFQATT, CDR2 SNEGSKA (reference sequence). This CDR3 region has 16 residues. V lost 3 bases, J lost 6 bases, and 11 bases stayed unmatched. In nucleotides, the CDR3 is TGCAGTGCTAGTTTGCCTAGCGGGAGTAGGGGCAATGAGCAGTTCTTC. Its translation: CSASLPSGSRGNEQFF.

This sequence joins TRBV7-9 and TRBJ1-5, with D unresolved. Per the germline V gene, CDR1 is SEHNR and CDR2 is FQNEAQ (reference sequence). This CDR3 has 13 amino acids. V shed 1 base and J shed 6 bases, with 7 bases lying between them. In DNA form, the CDR3 reads TGTGCCAGCAGCTTAGGCGGAATTCAGCCCCAGCATTTT. Translating it yields CASSLGGIQPQHF.

The rearrangement uses TRBV18 and TRBJ2-2, with D possibly being TRBD2 (5 bases). The ends were cut back, 4 bases at V and 1 base at J, with 13 bases in the middle. The CDR3 spans 16 residues. Germline V gene lookup returns CDR1 KGHSH and CDR2 LQKENI. The DNA of the CDR3 is TGTGCCAGCTCACTGTACCGGGGAAAGAACACCGGGGAGCTGTTTTTT. This gives the protein CASSLYRGKNTGELFF.

This chain connects TRBV28 to TRBJ2-3, with D perhaps TRBD1 (6 bases). The germline gives CDR1 MDHEN, CDR2 SYDVKM. Trimming took off 6 bases at V and 2 bases at J, with 12 bases between the two ends. The CDR3 is made up of 14 amino acids. The CDR3 protein is CASRGRGLTDTQYF. CDR3 in DNA: TGTGCCAGCAGGGGCAGGGGCCTCACAGATACGCAGTATTTT.